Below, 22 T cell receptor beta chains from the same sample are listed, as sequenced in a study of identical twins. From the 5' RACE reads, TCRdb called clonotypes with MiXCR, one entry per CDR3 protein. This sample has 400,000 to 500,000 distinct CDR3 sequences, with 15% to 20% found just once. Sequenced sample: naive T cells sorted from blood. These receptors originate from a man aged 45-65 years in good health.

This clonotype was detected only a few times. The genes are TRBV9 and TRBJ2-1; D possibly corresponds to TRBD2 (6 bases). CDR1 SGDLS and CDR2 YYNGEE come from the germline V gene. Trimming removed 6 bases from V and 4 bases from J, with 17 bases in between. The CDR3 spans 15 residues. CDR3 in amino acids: CASTGAEGGYNEQFF. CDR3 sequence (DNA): TGTGCCAGCACTGGAGCGGAGGGCGGTTACAATGAGCAGTTCTTC.

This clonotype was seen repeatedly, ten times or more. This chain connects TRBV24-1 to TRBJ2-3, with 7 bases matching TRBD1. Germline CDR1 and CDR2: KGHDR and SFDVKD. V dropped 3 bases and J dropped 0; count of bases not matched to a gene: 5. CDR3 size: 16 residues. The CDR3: CATSDAGTASTDTQYF. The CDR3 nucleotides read TGTGCCACCAGTGATGCCGGGACAGCTAGCACAGATACGCAGTATTTT.

CDR3 nucleotide sequence: TGTGCCAGCAGCGCCCGGCCGGGAGTGTATGGCTACACCTTC. Translating it yields CASSARPGVYGYTF. The chain combines TRBV28 with TRBJ1-2, with D unresolved. Germline CDR1 and CDR2: MDHEN and SYDVKM. Trimming cost V 6 bases and J 5 bases, with 16 bases left between them. This CDR3 region has 14 residues.

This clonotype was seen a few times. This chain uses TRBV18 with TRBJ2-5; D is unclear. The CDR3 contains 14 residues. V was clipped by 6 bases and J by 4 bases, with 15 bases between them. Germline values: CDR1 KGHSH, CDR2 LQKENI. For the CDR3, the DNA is TGTGCCAGCTCCTCTAGGGTGCGACCAGAGACCCAGTACTTC. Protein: CASSSRVRPETQYF.

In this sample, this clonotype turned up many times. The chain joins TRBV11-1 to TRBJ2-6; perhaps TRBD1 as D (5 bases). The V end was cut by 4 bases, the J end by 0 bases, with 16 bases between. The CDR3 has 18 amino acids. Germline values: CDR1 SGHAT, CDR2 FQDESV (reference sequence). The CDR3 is CASSSSVSGNSGANVLTF. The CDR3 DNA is TGTGCCAGCAGCTCCTCTGTCTCAGGGAACTCTGGGGCCAACGTCCTGACTTTC.

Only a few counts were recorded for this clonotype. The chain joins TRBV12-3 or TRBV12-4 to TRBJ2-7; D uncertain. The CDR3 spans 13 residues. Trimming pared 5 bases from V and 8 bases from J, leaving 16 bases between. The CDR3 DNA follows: TGTGCCAGCAGTCCCTCCGGGCCCTTCCAGCAGTACTTC. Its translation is CASSPSGPFQQYF.

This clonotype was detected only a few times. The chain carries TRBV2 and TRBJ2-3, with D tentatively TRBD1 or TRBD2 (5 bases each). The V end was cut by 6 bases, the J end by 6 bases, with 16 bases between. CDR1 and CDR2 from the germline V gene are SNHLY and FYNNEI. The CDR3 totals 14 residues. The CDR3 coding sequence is TGTGCCAGCAGGTCGGGACGGATGCAGGATACGCAGTATTTT. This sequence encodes CASRSGRMQDTQYF.

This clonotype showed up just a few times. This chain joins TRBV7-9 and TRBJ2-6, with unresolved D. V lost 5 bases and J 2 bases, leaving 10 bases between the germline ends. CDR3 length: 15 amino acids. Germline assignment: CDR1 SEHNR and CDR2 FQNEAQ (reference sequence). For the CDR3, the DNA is TGTGCCAGCAGCCCAGCAGGTCCTGGGGCCAACGTCCTGACTTTC. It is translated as CASSPAGPGANVLTF.

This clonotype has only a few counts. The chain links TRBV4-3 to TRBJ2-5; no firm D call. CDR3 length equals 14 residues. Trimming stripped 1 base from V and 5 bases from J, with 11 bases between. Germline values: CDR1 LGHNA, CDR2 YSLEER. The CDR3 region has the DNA TGCGCCAGCAGCCAAGTCCTTTTGGGGGAGACCCAGTACTTC. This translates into CASSQVLLGETQYF.

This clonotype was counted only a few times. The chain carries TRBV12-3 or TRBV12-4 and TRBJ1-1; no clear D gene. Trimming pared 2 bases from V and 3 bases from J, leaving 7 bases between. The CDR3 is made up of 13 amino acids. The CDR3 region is CASSLSQYTEAFF. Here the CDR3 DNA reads TGTGCCAGCAGTTTAAGTCAGTACACTGAAGCTTTCTTT.

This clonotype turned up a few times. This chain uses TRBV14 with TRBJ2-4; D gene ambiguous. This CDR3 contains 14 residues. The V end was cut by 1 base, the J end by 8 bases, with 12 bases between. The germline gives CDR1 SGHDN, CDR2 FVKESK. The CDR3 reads CASSQVPRSDIQYF. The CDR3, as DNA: TGTGCCAGCAGCCAAGTTCCACGGTCTGACATTCAGTACTTC.

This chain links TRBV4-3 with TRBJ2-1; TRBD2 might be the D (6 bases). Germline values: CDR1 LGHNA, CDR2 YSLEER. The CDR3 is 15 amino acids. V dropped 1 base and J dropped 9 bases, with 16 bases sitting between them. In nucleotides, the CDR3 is TGCGCCAGCAGCCAAGGGGTGAGCGGGTACTTTGAGCAGTTCTTC. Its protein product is CASSQGVSGYFEQFF.

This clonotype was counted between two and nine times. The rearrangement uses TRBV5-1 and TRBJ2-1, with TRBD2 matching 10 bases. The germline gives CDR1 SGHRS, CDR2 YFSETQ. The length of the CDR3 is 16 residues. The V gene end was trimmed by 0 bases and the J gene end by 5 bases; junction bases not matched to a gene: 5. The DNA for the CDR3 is TGCGCCAGCAGCTTGGTGGCTAGCGGGGGACACAATGAGCAGTTCTTC. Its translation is CASSLVASGGHNEQFF.

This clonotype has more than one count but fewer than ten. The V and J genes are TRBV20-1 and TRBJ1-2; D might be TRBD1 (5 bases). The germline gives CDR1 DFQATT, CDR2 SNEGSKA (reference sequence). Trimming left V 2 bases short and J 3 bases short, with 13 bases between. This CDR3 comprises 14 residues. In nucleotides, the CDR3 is TGCAGTGCTAGACCTACAGGAGCCCACTATGGCTACACCTTC. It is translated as CSARPTGAHYGYTF.

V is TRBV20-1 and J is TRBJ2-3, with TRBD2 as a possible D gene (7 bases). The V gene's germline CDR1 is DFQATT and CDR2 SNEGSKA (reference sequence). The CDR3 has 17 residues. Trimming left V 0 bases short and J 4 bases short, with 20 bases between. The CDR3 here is CSARDPNGGLFADTQYF. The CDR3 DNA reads TGCAGTGCTAGAGATCCCAACGGGGGGCTTTTTGCAGATACGCAGTATTTT.

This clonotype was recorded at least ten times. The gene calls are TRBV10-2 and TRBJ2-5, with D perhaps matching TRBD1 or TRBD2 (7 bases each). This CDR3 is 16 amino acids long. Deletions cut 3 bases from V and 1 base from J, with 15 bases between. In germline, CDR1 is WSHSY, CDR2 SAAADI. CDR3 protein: CASSDPGGELQETQYF. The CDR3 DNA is TGCGCCAGCAGTGATCCAGGGGGGGAACTCCAAGAGACCCAGTACTTC.

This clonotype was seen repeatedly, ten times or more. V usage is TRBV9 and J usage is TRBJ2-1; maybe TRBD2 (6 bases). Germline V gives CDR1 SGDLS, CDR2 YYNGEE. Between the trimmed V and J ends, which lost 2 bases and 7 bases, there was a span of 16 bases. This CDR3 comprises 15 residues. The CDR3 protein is CASSVGGAPRNEQFF. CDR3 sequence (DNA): TGTGCCAGCAGCGTGGGGGGAGCTCCCAGGAATGAGCAGTTCTTC. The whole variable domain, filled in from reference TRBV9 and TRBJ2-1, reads DSGVTQTPKHLITATGQRVTLRCSPRSGDLSVYWYQQSLDQGLQFLIQYYNGEERAKGNILERFSAQQFPDLHSELNLSSLELGDSALYFCASSVGGAPRNEQFFGPGTRLTVL.

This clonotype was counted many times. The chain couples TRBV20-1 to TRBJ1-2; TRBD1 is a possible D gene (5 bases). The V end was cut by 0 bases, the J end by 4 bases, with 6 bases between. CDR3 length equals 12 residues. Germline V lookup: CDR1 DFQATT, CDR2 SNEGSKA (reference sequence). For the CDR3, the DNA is TGCAGTGCTAGAGATGGGGGCTATGGCTACACCTTC. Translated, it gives CSARDGGYGYTF.

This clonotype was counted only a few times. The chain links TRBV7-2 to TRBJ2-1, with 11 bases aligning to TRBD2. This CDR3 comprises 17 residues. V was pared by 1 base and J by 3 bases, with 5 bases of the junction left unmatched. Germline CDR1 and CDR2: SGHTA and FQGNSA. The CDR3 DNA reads TGTGCCAGCAGCTTAGGGACTAGCGGGTATGACTACAATGAGCAGTTCTTC. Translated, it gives CASSLGTSGYDYNEQFF.

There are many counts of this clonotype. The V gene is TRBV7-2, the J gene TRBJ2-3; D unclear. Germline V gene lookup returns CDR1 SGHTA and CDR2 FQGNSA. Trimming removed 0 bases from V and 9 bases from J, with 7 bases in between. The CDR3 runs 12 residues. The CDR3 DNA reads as TGTGCCAGCAGCTTAGCTATTAGAACGCAGTATTTT. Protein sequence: CASSLAIRTQYF.

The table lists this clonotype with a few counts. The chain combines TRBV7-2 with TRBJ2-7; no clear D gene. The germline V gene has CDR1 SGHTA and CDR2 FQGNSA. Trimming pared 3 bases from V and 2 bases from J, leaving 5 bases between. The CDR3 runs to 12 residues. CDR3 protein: CASSFNAYEQYF. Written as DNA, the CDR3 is TGTGCCAGCAGCTTTAATGCCTACGAGCAGTACTTC.

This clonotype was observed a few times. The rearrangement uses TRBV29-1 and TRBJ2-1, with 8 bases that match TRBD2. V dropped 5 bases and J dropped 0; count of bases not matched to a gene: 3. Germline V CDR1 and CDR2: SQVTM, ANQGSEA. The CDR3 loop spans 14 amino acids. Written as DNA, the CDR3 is TGCAGCGTTCAGAGCGGGAGCTCCTACAATGAGCAGTTCTTC. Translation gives CSVQSGSSYNEQFF.